The TCR beta chain under discussion was sequenced for a study of blood T cell repertoires in COVID-19. Study-level background: Whether acute or convalescent, the COVID-19 samples came from the United States, Italy and Spain. From T cells, B-cell-depleted T cells, or PBMCs came the material, which was cDNA or gDNA.

Those enrolled in Seattle joined during active infection and were followed longitudinally afterward. Authors' methods: Scientists estimated how many nucleated cells there were by amplifying reference gene primers. TCRdb's copy holds only in-frame clones and misses some; the assay was immunoSEQ multiplex PCR. V, J and clone size derive from that table, while D and trimming were established from the DNA sequence. Of 200,000 to 300,000 clones in the sample, around 87% were seen once. V was shortened by 3 bases and J by 5 bases, with 23 bases between the two germline ends. CDR3 length: 18 amino acids. The V gene's germline CDR1 is LGHNA and CDR2 YNFKEQ. This clone was seen a few times.

The chain employs TRBV4-2 and TRBJ2-1, with D perhaps TRBD1 (5 bases). The receptor was derived from a woman aged 55-70 years with COVID-19, enrolled during active disease. Source material: peripheral blood. Here the CDR3 reads CASSQAYNPQGKHNEQFF. In nucleotides, the CDR3 is TGTGCCAGCAGCCAGGCCTATAACCCCCAGGGTAAACACAATGAGCAGTTCTTC.